A single sample gave rise to the 16 T cell receptor beta chains below, sequenced in a study of T cells in Graves' hyperthyroidism and ophthalmopathy. Amplified TCR beta CDR3 regions came from RNA transcripts. HTBI primers drove first-round RT-PCR of the TCR CDR3. One entry per CDR3 protein, called by TCRdb with MiXCR from the multiplex PCR reads. The sample holds fewer than 400,000 distinct CDR3 sequences; 11% to 15% are singletons and the top ten take approximately 29%. Sequenced sample: blood. Receptors were obtained from a man aged 50 to 59 with Graves' ophthalmopathy.

This clonotype is a singleton in its sample. CDR3 DNA sequence: TGTGCCAGCACCCCCGCTGGGAGGGAGGGATACGAGCAGTACTTC. Translated: CASTPAGREGYEQYF. The chain couples TRBV6-1 to TRBJ2-7; 7 bases are shared with TRBD2. V dropped 7 bases and J dropped 4; count of bases not matched to a gene: 13. Germline CDR1 reads MNHNS; CDR2 reads SASEGT. CDR3 size: 15 residues.

The chain joins TRBV15 to TRBJ1-1; 9 bases align to TRBD1. The CDR3 extends over 13 amino acids. Looked up from germline, CDR1 is LNHNV and CDR2 is YYDKDF (reference sequence). The V gene end was trimmed by 8 bases and the J gene end by 4 bases; junction bases not matched to a gene: 5. The CDR3 DNA is TGTGCCACCTACCCGGGACAGGGCACTGAAGCTTTCTTT. Translated, it gives CATYPGQGTEAFF.

The V call is TRBV20-1, the J call TRBJ2-7, with 8 positions matching TRBD1. The V gene's germline CDR1 is DFQATT and CDR2 SNEGSKA (reference sequence). There are 13 residues in the CDR3. With V trimmed by 3 bases and J by 7 bases, 8 bases remained unmatched. The CDR3 DNA sequence: TGCAGTGCTAGCGACCAGGGGGCGGGGGAGCAGTACTTC. This codes for CSASDQGAGEQYF.

This clonotype occurred many times. J is TRBJ2-1 and V is TRBV30; 7 bases are shared with TRBD2. In germline, CDR1 is GTSNPN, CDR2 SVGIG (reference sequence). CDR3 length: 14 amino acids. J lost 9 bases, V lost 0 bases, and 8 bases had no gene match. The CDR3 reads CAWSVLTGGGEQFF. The CDR3 DNA reads TGTGCCTGGAGTGTACTGACGGGAGGCGGTGAGCAGTTCTTC. The variable domain in full, completed from reference TRBV30 and TRBJ2-1, reads SQTIHQWPATLVQPVGSPLSLECTVEGTSNPNLYWYRQAAGRGLQLLFYSVGIGQISSEVPQNLSASRPQDRQFILSSKKLLLSDSGFYLCAWSVLTGGGEQFFGPGTRLTVL.

This clonotype was counted only a few times. The chain has TRBV29-1 and TRBJ2-7; D is perhaps TRBD2 (5 bases). Trimming removed 4 bases at V and 3 bases at J, with 10 bases between. CDR1 and CDR2 from the germline V gene are SQVTM and ANQGSEA. This CDR3 has 12 residues. The chain's CDR3 is CSVVEVNYEQYF. For the CDR3, the DNA is TGCAGCGTTGTGGAGGTGAACTACGAGCAGTACTTC.

J is TRBJ1-4 and V is TRBV6-1; a possible D gene is TRBD1 (6 bases). V was shortened by 6 bases and J by 0 bases, with 11 bases between the two germline ends. CDR1 is MNHNS, CDR2 SASEGT, per germline. The CDR3 runs 15 residues. The CDR3 is CASRASGATNEKLFF. The CDR3 bases are TGTGCCAGCAGGGCCTCAGGGGCAACTAATGAAAAACTGTTTTTT.

Many counts were recorded for this clonotype. The chain has TRBV2 and TRBJ2-1; 13 bases are shared with TRBD2. The germline V gene encodes CDR1 SNHLY and CDR2 FYNNEI. CDR3 length: 15 amino acids. The V gene end was trimmed by 9 bases and the J gene end by 8 bases; junction bases not matched to a gene: 10. The CDR3 sequence: CASRTSGRGGDEQFF. CDR3 sequence (DNA): TGTGCCAGTCGGACTAGCGGGAGAGGGGGCGATGAGCAGTTCTTC.

V and J are TRBV28 and TRBJ2-1, with 11 positions matching TRBD1. Germline CDR1 is MDHEN and CDR2 is SYDVKM. The CDR3 spans 14 residues. The V gene end was trimmed by 6 bases and the J gene end by 9 bases; junction bases not matched to a gene: 7. The DNA of the CDR3 is TGTGCCAGCAGACCCGGGACAGGGGGTTCTGAGCAGTTCTTC. Encoded protein: CASRPGTGGSEQFF.

This clonotype was observed at least ten times. The rearrangement links TRBV7-3 to TRBJ2-1, with 10 bases fitting TRBD2. V gave up 4 bases and J gave up 2 bases; unmatched junction bases: 14. Germline assignment: CDR1 SGHTA and CDR2 FQGTGA. The CDR3 length is 19 residues. CDR3 protein: CASSSLRVAGGLPYNEQFF. DNA of the CDR3: TGTGCCAGCAGCTCACTGCGGGTAGCGGGAGGATTACCCTACAATGAGCAGTTCTTC.

This clonotype was recorded many times. A much larger clone is a single base away; this may be a read error. The gene calls are TRBV7-3 and TRBJ2-1; the D gene is possibly TRBD2 (6 bases). Between the trimmed V and J ends, which lost 5 bases and 0 bases, there was a span of 8 bases. From germline, CDR1 is SGHTA and CDR2 FQGTGA. The CDR3 covers 14 residues. This CDR3 reads CASSHGSSYNEQFF. For the CDR3, the DNA is TGTGCCAGCAGCCACGGGAGCTCCTACAATGAGCAGTTCTTC.

The table lists this clonotype with a few counts. The chain employs TRBV6-2 or TRBV6-3 and TRBJ2-4; D not certain. CDR3 length equals 14 residues. The germline CDR1 and CDR2 sequences are MNHEY and SVGEGT. The ends were cut back, 3 bases at V and 0 bases at J, with 6 bases in the middle. This chain's CDR3 is CASSYTVAKNIQYF. The CDR3 coding sequence is TGTGCCAGCAGTTATACGGTAGCCAAAAACATTCAGTACTTC.

The rearrangement links TRBV20-1 to TRBJ2-3, with 9 positions matching TRBD1. The CDR3 has 14 amino acids. The V gene end was trimmed by 6 bases and the J gene end by 3 bases; junction bases not matched to a gene: 7. CDR1 and CDR2 (germline): DFQATT, SNEGSKA (reference sequence). This CDR3 reads CSATGTGRTDTQYF. For the CDR3, the DNA is TGCAGTGCCACAGGGACAGGGAGGACAGATACGCAGTATTTT.

This clonotype was detected many times. The chain recombines TRBV29-1 with TRBJ2-5, with 10 bases lining up with TRBD1. V shed 6 bases and J 4 bases; nucleotides not matched to a gene: 5. CDR3 length: 13 amino acids. Germline CDR1 and CDR2: SQVTM and ANQGSEA. The CDR3 coding sequence is TGCAGCGTCGACAGGGGGCAGCGAGAGACCCAGTACTTC. Its translation is CSVDRGQRETQYF.

The sample holds a few counts of this clonotype. This chain connects TRBV27 to TRBJ1-5; D uncertain. Germline V gene sequence: CDR1 MNHEY, CDR2 SMNVEV (reference sequence). The CDR3 is 12 amino acids. V lost 5 bases and J 6 bases, leaving 8 bases between the germline ends. The CDR3 spells CASSVAGQPQHF. As DNA, the CDR3 is TGTGCCAGCAGTGTAGCAGGTCAGCCCCAGCATTTT.

The V call is TRBV5-4, the J call TRBJ2-3; 10 nucleotides align to TRBD2. Trimming cost V 6 bases and J 4 bases; bases outside gene matches: 8. The CDR3 length is 15 residues. Looked up from germline, CDR1 is SGHNT and CDR2 is YYREEE (reference sequence). CDR3 DNA: TGTGCCAGCATGAGCGGGAGGGCCGTAGCAGATACGCAGTATTTT. This encodes CASMSGRAVADTQYF.

This clonotype was counted at least ten times. V usage is TRBV2 and J usage is TRBJ1-3, with 10 bases matching TRBD1. The CDR3 sequence is 16 residues long. With 6 bases clipped from V and 0 bases from J, the junction kept 5 bases outside the gene matches. The germline gives CDR1 SNHLY, CDR2 FYNNEI. CDR3 nucleotide sequence: TGTGCCAGCAGCTATAGGACAGGGGGCTCTGGAAACACCATATATTTT. It specifies CASSYRTGGSGNTIYF.